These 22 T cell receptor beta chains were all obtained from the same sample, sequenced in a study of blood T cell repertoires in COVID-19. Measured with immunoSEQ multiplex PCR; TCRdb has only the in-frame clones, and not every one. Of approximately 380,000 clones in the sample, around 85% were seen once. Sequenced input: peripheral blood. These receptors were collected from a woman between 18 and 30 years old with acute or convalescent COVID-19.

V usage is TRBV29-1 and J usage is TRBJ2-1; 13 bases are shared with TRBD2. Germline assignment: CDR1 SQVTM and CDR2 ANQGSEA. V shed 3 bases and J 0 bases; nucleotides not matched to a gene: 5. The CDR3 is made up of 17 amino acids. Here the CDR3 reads CSVEGLAGISSYNEQFF. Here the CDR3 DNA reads TGCAGCGTTGAGGGACTAGCGGGGATAAGCTCCTACAATGAGCAGTTCTTC.

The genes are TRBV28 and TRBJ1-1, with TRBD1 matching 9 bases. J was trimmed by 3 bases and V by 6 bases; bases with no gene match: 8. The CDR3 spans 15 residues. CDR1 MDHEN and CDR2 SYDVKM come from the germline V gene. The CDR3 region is CASSSQGAADTEAFF. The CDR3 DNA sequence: TGTGCCAGCAGCTCACAGGGGGCGGCGGACACTGAAGCTTTCTTT.

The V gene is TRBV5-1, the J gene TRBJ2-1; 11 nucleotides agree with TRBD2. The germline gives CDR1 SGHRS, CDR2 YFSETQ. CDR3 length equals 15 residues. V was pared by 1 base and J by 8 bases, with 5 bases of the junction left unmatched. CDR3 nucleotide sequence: TGCGCCAGCAGCTTGACTAGCGGGAGTGCATATGAGCAGTTCTTC. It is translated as CASSLTSGSAYEQFF.

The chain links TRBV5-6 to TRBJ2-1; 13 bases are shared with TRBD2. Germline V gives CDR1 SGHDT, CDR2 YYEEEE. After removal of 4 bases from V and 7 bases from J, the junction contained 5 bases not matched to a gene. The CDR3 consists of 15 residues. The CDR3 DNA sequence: TGTGCCAGCAGCCCAGGACTAGCGGGGGCAAATGAGCAGTTCTTC. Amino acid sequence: CASSPGLAGANEQFF.

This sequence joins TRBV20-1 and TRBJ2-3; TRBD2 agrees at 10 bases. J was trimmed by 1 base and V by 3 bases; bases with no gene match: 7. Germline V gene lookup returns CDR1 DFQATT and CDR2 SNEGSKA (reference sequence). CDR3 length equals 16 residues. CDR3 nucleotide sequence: TGCAGTGCTAGTCTCACAGGGACTAGCGGCACAGATACGCAGTATTTT. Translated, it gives CSASLTGTSGTDTQYF.

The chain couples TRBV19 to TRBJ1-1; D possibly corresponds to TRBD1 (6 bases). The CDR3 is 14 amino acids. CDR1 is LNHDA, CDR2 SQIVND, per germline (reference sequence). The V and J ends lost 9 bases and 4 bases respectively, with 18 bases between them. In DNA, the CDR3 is TGTGCCAGCCAAGACAGGAGCCCTAGCACTGAAGCTTTCTTT. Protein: CASQDRSPSTEAFF.

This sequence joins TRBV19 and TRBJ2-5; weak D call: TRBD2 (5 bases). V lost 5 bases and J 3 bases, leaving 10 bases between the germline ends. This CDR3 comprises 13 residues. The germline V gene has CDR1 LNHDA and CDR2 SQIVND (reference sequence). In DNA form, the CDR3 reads TGTGCCAGTAGTCCTGACTATGAAGAGACCCAGTACTTC. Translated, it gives CASSPDYEETQYF.

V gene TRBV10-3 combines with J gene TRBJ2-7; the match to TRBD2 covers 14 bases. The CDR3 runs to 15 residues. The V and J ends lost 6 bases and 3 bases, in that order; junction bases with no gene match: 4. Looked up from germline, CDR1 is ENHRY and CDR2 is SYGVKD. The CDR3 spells CAISGGLAGGYEQYF. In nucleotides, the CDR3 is TGTGCCATCAGCGGCGGACTAGCGGGGGGCTACGAGCAGTACTTC.

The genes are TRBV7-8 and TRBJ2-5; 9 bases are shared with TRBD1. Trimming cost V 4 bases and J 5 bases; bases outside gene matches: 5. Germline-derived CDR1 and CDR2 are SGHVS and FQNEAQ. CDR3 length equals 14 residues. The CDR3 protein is CASSYNRGRETQYF. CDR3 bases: TGTGCCAGCAGCTATAACAGGGGGCGTGAGACCCAGTACTTC.

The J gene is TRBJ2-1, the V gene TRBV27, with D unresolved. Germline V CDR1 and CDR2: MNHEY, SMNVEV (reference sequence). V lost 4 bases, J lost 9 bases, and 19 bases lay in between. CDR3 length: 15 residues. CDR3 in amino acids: CASSYSLETSGEQFF. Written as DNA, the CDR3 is TGTGCCAGCAGTTACTCTCTAGAGACCTCCGGTGAGCAGTTCTTC.

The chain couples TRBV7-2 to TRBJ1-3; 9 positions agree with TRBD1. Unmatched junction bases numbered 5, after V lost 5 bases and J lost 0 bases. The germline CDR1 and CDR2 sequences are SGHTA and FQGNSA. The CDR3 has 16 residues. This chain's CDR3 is CASSRDRALSGNTIYF. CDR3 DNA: TGTGCCAGCAGCAGGGACAGGGCCCTCTCTGGAAACACCATATATTTT.

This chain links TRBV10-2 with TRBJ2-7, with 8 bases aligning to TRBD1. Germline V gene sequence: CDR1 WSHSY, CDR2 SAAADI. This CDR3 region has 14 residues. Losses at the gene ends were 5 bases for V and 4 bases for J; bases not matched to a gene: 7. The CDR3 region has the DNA TGCGCCAGCAGTTCCGGGACAGGTGGGTACGAGCAGTACTTC. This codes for CASSSGTGGYEQYF.

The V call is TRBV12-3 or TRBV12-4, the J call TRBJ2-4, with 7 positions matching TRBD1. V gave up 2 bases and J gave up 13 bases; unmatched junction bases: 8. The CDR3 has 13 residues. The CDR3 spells CASSLSSGTVQYF. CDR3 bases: TGTGCCAGCAGTTTATCATCGGGGACAGTACAGTACTTC.

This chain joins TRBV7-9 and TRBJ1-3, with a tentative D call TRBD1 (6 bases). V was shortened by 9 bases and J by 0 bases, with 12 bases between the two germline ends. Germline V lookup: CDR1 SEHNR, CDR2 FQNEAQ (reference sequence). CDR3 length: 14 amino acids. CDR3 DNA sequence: TGTGCCAGGGGAACAGGGAGCTCTGGAAACACCATATATTTT. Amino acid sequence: CARGTGSSGNTIYF.

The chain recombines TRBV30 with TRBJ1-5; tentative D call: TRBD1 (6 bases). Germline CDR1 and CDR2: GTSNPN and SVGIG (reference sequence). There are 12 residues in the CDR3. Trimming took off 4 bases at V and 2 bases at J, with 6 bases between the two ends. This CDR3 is CAWTGGNQPQHF. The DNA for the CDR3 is TGTGCCTGGACAGGGGGCAATCAGCCCCAGCATTTT.

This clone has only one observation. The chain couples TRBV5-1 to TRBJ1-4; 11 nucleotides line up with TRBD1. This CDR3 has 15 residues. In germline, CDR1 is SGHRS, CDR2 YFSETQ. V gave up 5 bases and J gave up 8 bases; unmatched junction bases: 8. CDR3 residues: CASRSLGQGGEKLFF. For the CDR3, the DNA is TGCGCCAGCAGGTCGTTGGGACAGGGGGGCGAAAAACTGTTTTTT.

Here the CDR3 DNA reads TGTGCCAGCAGCTTATCCAAAGCCGGGACAGGGGGCAACGAGCAGTACTTC. Its translation is CASSLSKAGTGGNEQYF. The V gene is TRBV5-4, the J gene TRBJ2-7; 12 bases fit TRBD1. V was pared by 2 bases and J by 5 bases, with 11 bases of the junction left unmatched. CDR1 is SGHNT, CDR2 YYREEE, per germline (reference sequence). The CDR3 has 17 amino acids.

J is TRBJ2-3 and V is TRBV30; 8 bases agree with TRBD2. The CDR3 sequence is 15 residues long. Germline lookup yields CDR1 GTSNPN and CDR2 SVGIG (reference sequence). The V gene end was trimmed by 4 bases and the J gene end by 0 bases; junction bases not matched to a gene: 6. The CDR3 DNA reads TGTGCCTGGAACAGAGCGGGGGCCAGCACAGATACGCAGTATTTT. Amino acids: CAWNRAGASTDTQYF.

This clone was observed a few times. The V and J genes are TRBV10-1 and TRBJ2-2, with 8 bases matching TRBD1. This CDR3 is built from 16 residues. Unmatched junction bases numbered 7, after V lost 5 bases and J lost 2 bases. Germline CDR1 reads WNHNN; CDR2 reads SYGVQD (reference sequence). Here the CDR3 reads CASSRTGSRNTGELFF. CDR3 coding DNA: TGCGCCAGCAGTAGGACAGGGTCCAGAAACACCGGGGAGCTGTTTTTT.

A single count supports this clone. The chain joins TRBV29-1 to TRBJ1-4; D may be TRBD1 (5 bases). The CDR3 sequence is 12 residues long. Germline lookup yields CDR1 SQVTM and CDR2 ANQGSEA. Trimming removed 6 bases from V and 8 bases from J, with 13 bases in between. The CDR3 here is CSVGGGREKLFF. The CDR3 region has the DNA TGCAGCGTCGGGGGGGGACGGGAAAAACTGTTTTTT.

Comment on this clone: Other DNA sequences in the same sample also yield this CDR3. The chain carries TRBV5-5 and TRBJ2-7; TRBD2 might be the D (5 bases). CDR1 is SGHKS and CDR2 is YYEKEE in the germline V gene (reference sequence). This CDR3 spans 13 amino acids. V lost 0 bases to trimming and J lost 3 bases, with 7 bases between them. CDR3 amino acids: CASSLAGNYEQYF. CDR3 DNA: TGTGCCAGCAGCTTGGCCGGGAACTACGAGCAGTACTTC.

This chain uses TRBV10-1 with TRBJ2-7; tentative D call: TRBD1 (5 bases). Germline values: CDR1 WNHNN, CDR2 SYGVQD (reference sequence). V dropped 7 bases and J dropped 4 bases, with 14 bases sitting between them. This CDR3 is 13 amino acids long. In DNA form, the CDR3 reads TGCGCCAGCAACAGGAGCGCGATGTACGAGCAGTACTTC. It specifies CASNRSAMYEQYF.